The 18 T cell receptor beta chains below come from one sample, sequenced in a study of cytomegalovirus exposure and HLA in healthy donors. Use of 60 Vbeta and 13 Jbeta primers characterized the PCR. Clones were read by immunoSEQ multiplex PCR, and TCRdb kept only the in-frame ones, dropping some. The sample yields some 120,000 clones, 72% seen once. Input material: PBMCs. The receptors were gathered from a man aged 30-40 years in good health and CMV-seronegative.

This clone has just one count. The CDR3 sequence is CASGSPGTLPNYGYTF. In DNA, the CDR3 is TGTGCCAGCGGCAGTCCCGGGACACTTCCTAACTATGGCTACACCTTC. V gene TRBV28 combines with J gene TRBJ1-2; D might be TRBD1 (6 bases). The germline V gene encodes CDR1 MDHEN and CDR2 SYDVKM. The V end lost 8 bases, the J end lost 0 bases, and 19 bases lay between the germline ends. The CDR3 has 16 amino acids.

This clone was observed a few times. V is TRBV4-1 and J is TRBJ2-5; 8 nucleotides align to TRBD2. Trimming cost V 3 bases and J 2 bases; bases outside gene matches: 8. Germline CDR1 reads MGHRA; CDR2 reads YSYEKL. The CDR3 covers 16 residues. The DNA for the CDR3 is TGCGCCAGCAGCCAGGGTAGCGGGGCGACTCAAGAGACCCAGTACTTC. As protein: CASSQGSGATQETQYF.

The chain recombines TRBV5-1 with TRBJ2-4; D not resolved. Deletions cut 0 bases from V and 3 bases from J, with 7 bases between. Germline CDR1 is SGHRS and CDR2 is YFSETQ. CDR3 length equals 14 residues. This chain's CDR3 is CASSLAGVKNIQYF. DNA for the CDR3: TGCGCCAGCAGCTTGGCCGGTGTCAAAAACATTCAGTACTTC.

This clone appeared a single time. The chain has TRBV7-8 and TRBJ2-7; D unclear. Between the trimmed V and J ends, which lost 3 bases and 3 bases, there was a span of 6 bases. This CDR3 is 12 amino acids long. Germline-derived CDR1 and CDR2 are SGHVS and FQNEAQ. CDR3 coding DNA: TGTGCCAGCAGCTTGATAGTCTACGAGCAGTACTTC. Its protein is CASSLIVYEQYF.

The chain recombines TRBV9 with TRBJ2-3, with D unclear. Trimming left V 0 bases short and J 7 bases short, with 12 bases between. Germline lookup yields CDR1 SGDLS and CDR2 YYNGEE. The CDR3 has 14 amino acids. CDR3 loop: CASSVGASRNTQYF. As DNA, the CDR3 is TGTGCCAGCAGCGTAGGAGCCTCCAGGAATACGCAGTATTTT.

This clone was detected only a few times. The chain combines TRBV29-1 with TRBJ1-1; TRBD1 agrees at 8 bases. V trimming: 0 bases; J trimming: 11 bases; junction bases outside the gene matches: 11. Germline CDR1 and CDR2: SQVTM and ANQGSEA. This CDR3 is 14 amino acids long. CDR3 loop: CSVEDLGRGPEAFF. In nucleotides, the CDR3 is TGCAGCGTTGAAGATTTGGGCAGGGGGCCGGAGGCTTTCTTT.

Remarks on this clone: A junction boundary mismatches the germline segment, possibly from a read error. The rearrangement links TRBV6-5 to TRBJ1-6; the D is unclear. The CDR3 sequence is 12 residues long. Germline V gene lookup returns CDR1 MNHEY and CDR2 SVGAGI. This CDR3 is CAGSPRNSPLHF. CDR3 DNA: TGTGCCGGCAGCCCCAGGAATTCACCCCTCCACTTT.

About this clone: Distinct nucleotide sequences in the sample also encode this CDR3. This sequence joins TRBV4-3 and TRBJ1-4, with D maybe TRBD1 (6 bases). This CDR3 is 17 amino acids long. The ends were cut back, 0 bases at V and 0 bases at J, with 11 bases in the middle. Per the germline V gene, CDR1 is LGHNA and CDR2 is YSLEER. CDR3 amino acids: CASSQDPRGATNEKLFF. The CDR3 nucleotides read TGCGCCAGCAGCCAAGACCCCAGGGGAGCAACTAATGAAAAACTGTTTTTT.

This chain links TRBV6-1 with TRBJ1-2; no reliable D call. The CDR3 is 12 residues long. Germline values: CDR1 MNHNS, CDR2 SASEGT. V was trimmed by 5 bases and J by 4 bases, leaving 8 bases between them. The DNA for the CDR3 is TGTGCCAGCAGTTCGGGAATCTATGGCTACACCTTC. This sequence encodes CASSSGIYGYTF.

V and J are TRBV5-1 and TRBJ2-5, with 7 bases that match TRBD2. This CDR3 contains 16 residues. V trimming: 2 bases; J trimming: 4 bases; junction bases outside the gene matches: 11. In germline, CDR1 is SGHRS, CDR2 YFSETQ. CDR3 nucleotides: TGCGCCAGCAGCTTTAGGGACTACCGTCCCCCAGAGACCCAGTACTTC. It specifies CASSFRDYRPPETQYF.

The CDR3 is CATGMGEANQPQHF. The CDR3 DNA sequence: TGTGCCACCGGGATGGGGGAGGCCAATCAGCCCCAGCATTTT. This sequence joins TRBV10-3 and TRBJ1-5; TRBD1 is a possible D gene (5 bases). The CDR3 totals 14 residues. Looked up from germline, CDR1 is ENHRY and CDR2 is SYGVKD. The V and J ends lost 10 bases and 3 bases respectively, with 16 bases between them.

This clone was picked up one time. The V call is TRBV11-2, the J call TRBJ1-2; TRBD1 is a possible D gene (5 bases). The V end was cut by 2 bases, the J end by 8 bases, with 12 bases between. The CDR3 extends over 13 amino acids. Germline CDR1 is SGHAT and CDR2 is FQNNGV. CDR3 in amino acids: CASSLSGGGGYTF. The CDR3, as DNA: TGTGCCAGCAGCTTATCGGGGGGAGGAGGCTACACCTTC. Full variable domain (missing parts from reference TRBV11-2 and TRBJ1-2): EAGVAQSPRYKIIEKRQSVAFWCNPISGHATLYWYQQILGQGPKLLIQFQNNGVVDDSQLPKDRFSAERLKGVDSTLKIQPAKLEDSAVYLCASSLSGGGGYTFGSGTRLTVV.

The J gene is TRBJ2-1, the V gene TRBV4-1; 8 nucleotides match TRBD2. With V trimmed by 3 bases and J by 6 bases, 10 bases remained unmatched. The CDR3 loop spans 16 amino acids. Germline values: CDR1 MGHRA, CDR2 YSYEKL. The DNA for the CDR3 is TGCGCCAGCAGCCAGGCCCCGGGACTAGGAGGCAATGAGCAGTTCTTC. Protein: CASSQAPGLGGNEQFF.

The CDR3 is CSVVRPQETQYF. The CDR3 nucleotides read TGCAGCGTTGTGAGGCCCCAAGAGACCCAGTACTTC. J is TRBJ2-5 and V is TRBV29-1; unclear D gene. The CDR3 has 12 residues. V gave up 4 bases and J gave up 1 base, with 7 bases separating them. Germline assignment: CDR1 SQVTM and CDR2 ANQGSEA.

J is TRBJ2-3 and V is TRBV7-3; a weak D match, TRBD2 (7 bases). The germline V gene has CDR1 SGHTA and CDR2 FQGTGA. The V end was cut by 5 bases, the J end by 6 bases, with 12 bases between. This CDR3 has 13 amino acids. CDR3: CASSETGGDTQYF. The CDR3 DNA reads TGTGCCAGCAGCGAAACGGGGGGCGATACGCAGTATTTT.

The gene calls are TRBV5-1 and TRBJ2-2; perhaps TRBD2 as D (6 bases). V shed 6 bases and J shed 1 base, with 10 bases lying between them. CDR3 length: 14 amino acids. Germline V gene data show CDR1 as SGHRS and CDR2 as YFSETQ. CDR3 bases: TGCGCCAGCACCGGAGGGTTGAACACCGGGGAGCTGTTTTTT. Translating gives CASTGGLNTGELFF.

The chain uses TRBV4-2 and TRBJ2-2; D perhaps matches TRBD2 (7 bases). CDR3 size: 17 residues. V dropped 0 bases and J dropped 4 bases, with 15 bases sitting between them. Germline V lookup: CDR1 LGHNA, CDR2 YNFKEQ. The CDR3 sequence is CASSQEYGGLLTGELFF. The CDR3 DNA is TGTGCCAGCAGCCAAGAGTACGGGGGGCTTCTCACCGGGGAGCTGTTTTTT.

A few counts support this clone. The V call is TRBV7-2, the J call TRBJ1-1; D is perhaps TRBD1 (6 bases). Looked up from germline, CDR1 is SGHTA and CDR2 is FQGNSA. V lost 5 bases and J lost 1, with 17 bases in between. The CDR3 sequence is 16 residues long. The CDR3 coding sequence is TGTGCCAGCAGCGCGGGGGGGGCCGATGGGAACACTGAAGCTTTCTTT. This sequence encodes CASSAGGADGNTEAFF.